This T cell receptor (beta chain) came from a study of blood T cell repertoires in COVID-19. In the authors' workflow: Reference gene primer amplification gave nucleated cell count estimates. Sequenced by immunoSEQ multiplex PCR; TCRdb stores in-frame clones only, minus some. V and J calls and clone size are those listed in that table; D and trimming were worked out from the DNA. The sample consists of fewer than 60,000 clones, around nine tenths of them appearing once. Germline V gene sequence: CDR1 MDHEN, CDR2 SYDVKM. The CDR3 totals 15 residues. V lost 2 bases, J lost 2 bases, and 5 bases stayed unmatched.

This clonotype originated in a woman aged 60-70 years with COVID-19, enrolled during active disease. The rearrangement links TRBV28 to TRBJ2-5; 7 positions agree with TRBD1. Sequenced sample: peripheral blood. DNA of the CDR3: TGTGCCAGCAGTTTAGGACAGGCGCCGCAAGAGACCCAGTACTTC. Encoded protein: CASSLGQAPQETQYF.